Listed below are T cell receptor beta chains from one sample, sequenced in a study of CXCR4 blockade with PD-1 therapy in pancreatic cancer. Assay used: immunoSEQ multiplex PCR; TCRdb lists only in-frame clones, some missing. The sample holds some 3,300 clones; approximately 50% are singletons and the top ten take about 18%. The sample taken for sequencing was tumor tissue. The source is a human donor with pancreatic ductal adenocarcinoma. Both conserved end residues are part of each CDR3. Fields, in order: J gene, CDR3 length, clone size, V gene, CDR3 protein. Not all rows give a size; the values are once, few, many and, for expanded clones, a class.

J: TRBJ1-1
length: 13
size: NA
V: TRBV27
CDR3: CASSLSGRTEAFF

J: TRBJ2-2
length: 14
size: NA
V: TRBV18
CDR3: CASFDSPYTGELFF

J: TRBJ2-2
length: 14
size: large
V: TRBV18
CDR3: CASSHRPNTGELFF

J: TRBJ2-2
length: 15
size: NA
V: TRBV27
CDR3: CASSSPQGNTGELFF

J: TRBJ1-2
length: 13
size: NA
V: TRBV19
CDR3: CASSPGVNYGYTF

J: TRBJ1-2
length: 12
size: NA
V: TRBV28
CDR3: CASSLNRVLYTF

J: TRBJ1-1
length: 13
size: NA
V: TRBV29-1
CDR3: CSVTGRPNTEAFF

J: TRBJ1-2
length: 14
size: few
V: TRBV2
CDR3: CASSDSTGTGGYTF

J: TRBJ2-7
length: 13
size: few
V: TRBV6-7
CDR3: CASSYSASYEQYF

J: TRBJ1-5
length: 13
size: large
V: TRBV6-8
CDR3: CASSLYRDQPQHF

J: TRBJ1-5
length: 15
size: NA
V: TRBV6-8
CDR3: CASTTTPDRVQPQHF

J: TRBJ2-4
length: 14
size: few
V: TRBV9
CDR3: CASSDARAKNIQYF

J: TRBJ2-2
length: 15
size: NA
V: TRBV15
CDR3: CATSPGGRDTGELFF

J: TRBJ1-4
length: 12
size: NA
V: TRBV30
CDR3: CAWSLRSEKLFF

J: TRBJ1-1
length: 14
size: medium-sized
V: TRBV11-3
CDR3: CASSLQGIGTEAFF

J: TRBJ1-2
length: 15
size: few
V: TRBV29-1
CDR3: CSVEAPDRGHYGYTF

J: TRBJ2-7
length: 15
size: few
V: TRBV18
CDR3: CASSPSQREGGEQYF

J: TRBJ2-3
length: 20
size: few
V: TRBV11-3
CDR3: CASIPSRTSGISRGTDTQYF

J: TRBJ2-1
length: 15
size: NA
V: TRBV5-1
CDR3: CASSLAIGRNNEQFF

J: TRBJ1-2
length: 12
size: NA
V: TRBV29-1
CDR3: CSVGPAPYGYTF

J: TRBJ2-2
length: 14
size: NA
V: TRBV9
CDR3: CASSPERNTGELFF

J: TRBJ2-2
length: 15
size: NA
V: TRBV28
CDR3: CASTPTGRNTGELFF

J: TRBJ2-1
length: 16
size: NA
V: TRBV12-5
CDR3: CASTSQGGGTYNEQFF

J: TRBJ1-1
length: 12
size: NA
V: TRBV30
CDR3: CACRTGLGEAFF

J: TRBJ2-1
length: 14
size: NA
V: TRBV30
CDR3: CAWSGGLSPREQFF

J: TRBJ2-3
length: 14
size: NA
V: TRBV28
CDR3: CVSSSLAGTDTQYF

J: TRBJ2-1
length: 17
size: NA
V: TRBV28
CDR3: CASSYNAGTSGSNEQFF

J: TRBJ1-1
length: 14
size: many
V: TRBV6-7
CDR3: CASSYRAENTEAFF

J: TRBJ2-7
length: 13
size: NA
V: TRBV14
CDR3: CASSHLDSYEQYF

J: TRBJ1-1
length: 12
size: NA
V: TRBV29-1
CDR3: CSVADVTGEAFF

J: TRBJ2-7
length: 15
size: NA
V: TRBV10-2
CDR3: CASSPRGVPTIKQYF

J: TRBJ2-5
length: 13
size: NA
V: TRBV29-1
CDR3: CSVSGNFQETQYF

J: TRBJ2-1
length: 11
size: few
V: TRBV6-4
CDR3: CASSERNEQFF

J: TRBJ2-7
length: 14
size: NA
V: TRBV28
CDR3: CASSFGAVTYEQYF

J: TRBJ2-2
length: 16
size: NA
V: TRBV9
CDR3: CASSPWQDLNTGELFF

J: TRBJ2-1
length: 13
size: NA
V: TRBV30
CDR3: CACRNSGYNEQFF

J: TRBJ2-3
length: 12
size: NA
V: TRBV12-5
CDR3: CASTLSLDTQYF

J: TRBJ2-7
length: 14
size: NA
V: TRBV18
CDR3: CASSLGQGTYEQYF

J: TRBJ2-4
length: 19
size: NA
V: TRBV19
CDR3: CASNPPGTGPRLAKNIQYF

J: TRBJ1-1
length: 12
size: NA
V: TRBV28
CDR3: CASRWGNTEAFF

J: TRBJ2-2
length: 16
size: NA
V: TRBV2
CDR3: CASSAMKGSNTGELFF

J: TRBJ1-5
length: 15
size: once
V: TRBV28
CDR3: CASSRDSNSNQPQHF

J: TRBJ2-6
length: 15
size: NA
V: TRBV28
CDR3: CASTLRGAGANVLTF

J: TRBJ2-7
length: 12
size: NA
V: TRBV6-8
CDR3: CASSTQGYEQYF

J: TRBJ2-5
length: 16
size: NA
V: TRBV19
CDR3: CASRPFPGLAERDQYF